The 19 T cell receptor beta chains given below trace back to one sample, sequenced in a study of a mutant IDH1 vaccine in newly diagnosed glioma. Clones were read by immunoSEQ multiplex PCR, and TCRdb kept only the in-frame ones, dropping some. Of some 22,000 clones listed, about 80% are singletons. Their antigen targets remain unknown. Time point of the sample: week 11, during vaccination. In the vaccine, a single dose held 300 ug of the mutant IDH1 20-mer peptide, along with topical imiquimod. This specimen was PBMCs, taken from a glioma patient whose treatment included an IDH1 peptide vaccine. Source of these receptors: a man aged 40-55 years with glioma.

The V call is TRBV19, the J call TRBJ2-3, with D perhaps being TRBD1 or TRBD2 (5 bases each). The germline V gene has CDR1 LNHDA and CDR2 SQIVND (reference sequence). Trimming stripped 6 bases from V and 6 bases from J, with 16 bases between. CDR3 length equals 14 residues. CDR3 DNA sequence: TGTGCCAGTAGGGCCCCGGGGCTCATGGATACGCAGTATTTT. Protein: CASRAPGLMDTQYF.

The rearrangement uses TRBV19 and TRBJ2-1; the D gene is possibly TRBD2 (6 bases). Trimming removed 5 bases from V and 8 bases from J, with 22 bases in between. Germline V gene sequence: CDR1 LNHDA, CDR2 SQIVND (reference sequence). CDR3 size: 16 residues. The CDR3 sequence is CASSSLTGLLLHEQFF. Written as DNA, the CDR3 is TGTGCCAGTAGTTCCCTTACGGGACTCCTTCTCCATGAGCAGTTCTTC.

J is TRBJ2-7 and V is TRBV11-1; D is undetermined. V was trimmed by 5 bases and J by 0 bases, leaving 5 bases between them. This CDR3 contains 12 residues. Per the germline V gene, CDR1 is SGHAT and CDR2 is FQDESV (reference sequence). The DNA for the CDR3 is TGTGCCAGCAGCACCTACTCCTACGAGCAGTACTTC. Protein product: CASSTYSYEQYF.

Here the CDR3 reads CASSLGIAGTQETQYF. The CDR3 coding sequence is TGCGCCAGCAGCTTGGGTATAGCGGGGACTCAAGAGACCCAGTACTTC. The J gene is TRBJ2-5, the V gene TRBV5-1; TRBD2 agrees at 8 bases. V was clipped by 0 bases and J by 2 bases; unmatched bases: 6. This CDR3 comprises 16 residues. Germline values: CDR1 SGHRS, CDR2 YFSETQ.

The chain uses TRBV7-2 and TRBJ1-5, with D possibly being TRBD1 (5 bases). Germline V gene lookup returns CDR1 SGHTA and CDR2 FQGNSA. The CDR3 is 15 amino acids. Trimming took off 6 bases at V and 2 bases at J, with 14 bases between the two ends. The CDR3 DNA follows: TGTGCCAGCAGGAAGGATCAGGGAGGCAATCAGCCCCAGCATTTT. It encodes CASRKDQGGNQPQHF.

The chain links TRBV4-1 to TRBJ2-1; 8 bases fit TRBD2. CDR3 length: 13 residues. The J segment lost 6 bases and the V segment lost 4 bases, leaving 2 bases of the junction unmatched. Germline-derived CDR1 and CDR2 are MGHRA and YSYEKL. This CDR3 is CASSRGTSNEQFF. The CDR3, as DNA: TGCGCCAGCAGCCGAGGGACTAGCAATGAGCAGTTCTTC.

The chain couples TRBV9 to TRBJ1-1; D remains ambiguous. The CDR3 spans 13 residues. V was cut by 3 bases and J by 0 bases, with 6 bases left in between. The germline CDR1 and CDR2 sequences are SGDLS and YYNGEE. This chain's CDR3 is CASSGGLNTEAFF. DNA of the CDR3: TGTGCCAGCAGCGGAGGACTGAACACTGAAGCTTTCTTT.

The chain uses TRBV7-6 and TRBJ2-2; maybe TRBD2 (6 bases). There are 14 residues in the CDR3. V was trimmed by 3 bases and J by 8 bases, leaving 13 bases between them. Germline CDR1 reads SGHVS; CDR2 reads FNYEAQ. DNA of the CDR3: TGTGCCAGCAGCTTTCTGCGGGGTCGGGGGGAGCTGTTTTTT. Translated, it gives CASSFLRGRGELFF.

The chain recombines TRBV19 with TRBJ2-7, with 9 nucleotides matching TRBD1. The CDR3 consists of 14 residues. CDR1 LNHDA and CDR2 SQIVND come from the germline V gene (reference sequence). V shed 3 bases and J 1 base; nucleotides not matched to a gene: 1. CDR3 nucleotides: TGTGCCAGTAGTATGGGGACAGGGTCCTACGAGCAGTACTTC. This encodes CASSMGTGSYEQYF.

There are a few counts of this clone. This chain uses TRBV6-1 with TRBJ2-7; 7 bases fit TRBD2. V was pared by 1 base and J by 2 bases, with 5 bases of the junction left unmatched. CDR3 length equals 15 residues. Germline CDR1 MNHNS, CDR2 SASEGT. The CDR3 sequence is CASSEEGGSTYEQYF. The CDR3 bases are TGTGCCAGCAGTGAAGAGGGCGGGAGCACCTACGAGCAGTACTTC.

This chain joins TRBV5-4 and TRBJ2-7; 7 bases align to TRBD1. The germline V gene has CDR1 SGHNT and CDR2 YYREEE (reference sequence). The ends lost 7 bases at V and 3 bases at J; junction bases unmatched: 7. CDR3 length: 13 residues. This CDR3 reads CASERQGVYEQYF. In DNA, the CDR3 is TGTGCCAGCGAGAGACAGGGAGTCTACGAGCAGTACTTC. Based on the CDR3 plus reference TRBV5-4 and TRBJ2-7, the full variable domain is ETGVTQSPTHLIKTRGQQVTLRCSSQSGHNTVSWYQQALGQGPQFIFQYYREEENGRGNFPPRFSGLQFPNYSSELNVNALELDDSALYLCASERQGVYEQYFGPGTRLTVT.

The V call is TRBV11-2, the J call TRBJ2-4; 7 bases agree with TRBD2. CDR3 size: 15 residues. Trimming cost V 5 bases and J 0 bases; bases outside gene matches: 4. Germline V gene sequence: CDR1 SGHAT, CDR2 FQNNGV. CDR3 bases: TGTGCCAGCAGCCAAGCGGGACTAGCCAAAAACATTCAGTACTTC. Protein: CASSQAGLAKNIQYF. Full variable domain (missing parts from reference TRBV11-2 and TRBJ2-4): EAGVAQSPRYKIIEKRQSVAFWCNPISGHATLYWYQQILGQGPKLLIQFQNNGVVDDSQLPKDRFSAERLKGVDSTLKIQPAKLEDSAVYLCASSQAGLAKNIQYFGAGTRLSVL.

The CDR3 loop reads CASSLGPQNTEAFF. In DNA, the CDR3 is TGTGCCAGCAGCTTGGGACCGCAGAACACTGAAGCTTTCTTT. The chain has TRBV7-6 and TRBJ1-1, with D perhaps TRBD1 (5 bases). The V gene's germline CDR1 is SGHVS and CDR2 FNYEAQ. V lost 3 bases, J lost 1 base, and 9 bases lay in between. There are 14 residues in the CDR3. Supplemented by reference TRBV7-6 and TRBJ1-1, the full variable domain reads GAGVSQSPRYKVTKRGQDVALRCDPISGHVSLYWYRQALGQGPEFLTYFNYEAQQDKSGLPNDRFSAERPEGSISTLTIQRTEQRDSAMYRCASSLGPQNTEAFFGQGTRLTVV.

The chain joins TRBV7-2 to TRBJ2-7, with D uncertain. The CDR3 spans 12 residues. Germline lookup yields CDR1 SGHTA and CDR2 FQGNSA. The germline V and J ends were trimmed by 5 bases and 9 bases, with 14 bases remaining between them. The CDR3 is CASSGSYIGQYF. The CDR3 DNA follows: TGTGCCAGCAGCGGAAGTTACATCGGGCAGTACTTC.

The chain uses TRBV27 and TRBJ2-3; a possible D gene is TRBD1 (5 bases). The V gene's germline CDR1 is MNHEY and CDR2 SMNVEV (reference sequence). V was clipped by 5 bases and J by 2 bases, with 11 bases between them. The CDR3 is made up of 14 amino acids. The CDR3 coding sequence is TGTGCCAGCAGTACAGACAGAAACACAGATACGCAGTATTTT. Translation gives CASSTDRNTDTQYF.

The chain has TRBV5-1 and TRBJ2-7; 7 nucleotides match TRBD1. After removal of 4 bases from V and 2 bases from J, the junction contained 6 bases not matched to a gene. CDR1 and CDR2 (germline): SGHRS, YFSETQ. The CDR3 extends over 14 amino acids. CDR3 region: CASSVSGQPYEQYF. In nucleotides, the CDR3 is TGCGCCAGCAGCGTTTCGGGACAGCCCTACGAGCAGTACTTC.

The gene calls are TRBV6-6 and TRBJ2-1; either TRBD1 or TRBD2 may supply D (5 bases each). CDR1 and CDR2 from the germline V gene are MNHNY and SVGAGI (reference sequence). Deletions cut 5 bases from V and 6 bases from J, with 14 bases between. This CDR3 has 14 residues. The DNA for the CDR3 is TGTGCCAGCAGTCTGGGGCCAGGGACCAATGAGCAGTTCTTC. This encodes CASSLGPGTNEQFF.

The chain recombines TRBV4-1 with TRBJ1-1; maybe TRBD1 (5 bases). Between the trimmed V and J ends, which lost 4 bases and 0 bases, there was a span of 18 bases. The length of the CDR3 is 17 residues. CDR1 MGHRA and CDR2 YSYEKL come from the germline V gene. The CDR3 reads CASSPSAPRAMNTEAFF. Written as DNA, the CDR3 is TGCGCCAGCAGCCCCTCCGCCCCCAGGGCGATGAACACTGAAGCTTTCTTT.

In its sample, this clone was seen once. The J gene is TRBJ2-7, the V gene TRBV18; D not certain. V was clipped by 5 bases and J by 1 base, with 3 bases between them. CDR3 length: 11 residues. Germline lookup yields CDR1 KGHSH and CDR2 LQKENI. The CDR3 bases are TGTGCCAGCTCAGAATCCTACGAGCAGTACTTC. It is translated as CASSESYEQYF. The whole variable domain, filled in from reference TRBV18 and TRBJ2-7, reads NAGVMQNPRHLVRRRGQEARLRCSPMKGHSHVYWYRQLPEEGLKFMVYLQKENIIDESGMPKERFSAEFPKEGPSILRIQQVVRGDSAAYFCASSESYEQYFGPGTRLTVT.